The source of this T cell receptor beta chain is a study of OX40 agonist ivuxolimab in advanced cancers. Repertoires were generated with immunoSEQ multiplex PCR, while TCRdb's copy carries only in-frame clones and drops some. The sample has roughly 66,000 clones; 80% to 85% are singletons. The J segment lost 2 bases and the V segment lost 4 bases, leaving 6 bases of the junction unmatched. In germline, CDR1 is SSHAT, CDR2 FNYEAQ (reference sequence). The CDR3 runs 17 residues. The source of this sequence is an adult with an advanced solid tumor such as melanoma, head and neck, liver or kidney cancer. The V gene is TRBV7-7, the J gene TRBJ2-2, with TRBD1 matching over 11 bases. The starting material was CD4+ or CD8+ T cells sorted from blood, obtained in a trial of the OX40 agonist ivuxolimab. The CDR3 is CASSSTGTGGNTGELFF. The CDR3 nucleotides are TGTGCCAGCAGCTCCACCGGGACAGGGGGAAACACCGGGGAGCTGTTTTTT.